This TCR beta chain is drawn from a study of cytomegalovirus exposure and HLA in healthy donors (dated by TCRdb to about 2017). About the investigation overall: According to an earlier analysis of around 600 of the donors, 150 million to 200 million T cells yielded roughly 110 million unique TCR beta sequences and approximately 300 Gb of sequence data. About 300 gigabases of sequencing data and tens of millions of unique TCR sequences were included in an early release covering about 600 HLA-typed donors. Of the approximately 370 genotyped donors, 80% to 90% were placed in the genetic ancestry cluster associated with self-reported Caucasian donors. The study was designed to test whether signatures of past pathogen exposure could be identified by cataloging public T cell receptors. The study used immunosequencing to profile the T cell repertoires of about 670 subjects and linked those repertoires to cytomegalovirus serostatus. In addition to the first cohort of around 670 subjects, a separate validation cohort of some 120 different subjects was used. High-throughput TCR immunosequencing, statistical association of individual TCRs with disease status, and machine learning were combined to predict cytomegalovirus infection status. In a later analysis, previously published TCR beta repertoires from 600 to 850 donors were re-analyzed and high-resolution HLA genotyping was added so that TCR occurrence patterns could be studied. The later analysis used no new phenotypic data to find candidate immune exposures, relying instead on TCR beta sequences and their occurrence across donors. To decide whether each TCR beta V gene segment behaved as functional or pseudogenic, an earlier analysis of some 570 of the donors relied on high-throughput TCR beta sequencing. Alongside the repertoire data, information on donor age, sex, ethnicity and CMV serostatus was compiled. A later genetic analysis used genome-wide SNP genotypes for about 65% of the roughly 700 donors, treating that subset as a discovery cohort. Every discovery cohort repertoire had been produced on one sequencing platform. HLA typing covered class I and class II loci at four-digit resolution. Typing coverage differed by locus: A, B, C, DRB1 and DQB1 were typed in about 620-640 donors, DQA1 in about 500, DPA1 in around 610, and DPB1 in approximately 450. Because of strong linkage in the cohort, 4 to 6 DR-DQ haplotypes were treated as single units for association and clustering. Among about 390 genotyped donors of the cohort, an average of roughly 240,000 unique TCR beta nucleotide sequences were sequenced per donor, roughly a sixth of them non-productive.

From the cysteine up to the phenylalanine, the CDR3 has a length of 18 residues. Just the 54-base CDR3 DNA is kept, in frame starting at base 1. Trimming takes 5 bases off V and 0 bases off J; junction bases not matched to a gene: 12. Via the germline V gene (reference sequence), CDR1 is LNHDA and CDR2 SQIVND. Study-level results and caveats: Cytomegalovirus status was reported to be diagnosed by the classifier with high specificity and sensitivity in both the original and validation cohorts. A cluster of highly shared sequence variants was judged likely to be a technical artifact of the sequencing pipeline. A further reported finding was that TCR beta sequences accurately predicted the HLA-A and HLA-B alleles for most subjects in the first cohort. Across donors, most TCR sequences were observed very rarely, whereas some public TCRs were present in many individuals. When HLA alleles, especially DR and DQ, strongly co-occurred, TCR associations were difficult to assign to individual alleles. Most CMV-associated TCR beta chains appeared to be HLA-restricted in a later analysis, and the HLA associations seemed to be driven largely by CMV exposure. Some IMGT-functional V segments, including TRBV6-2 and TRBV6-3, could not be distinguished by the 87-base-pair reads and were therefore excluded. According to a later analysis, TCR association rates differed among HLA loci, with DRB1 alleles showing the most associated TCRs and HLA-C alleles showing the fewest. Linkage disequilibrium might explain the correlated functional status among segregating V segments, but an unknown experimental factor could not be ruled out. Fewer than 20 rarely observed V segments, including chromosome 9 orphons, were excluded from the earlier analysis of some 590 of the donors because counts were too low. According to a later genetic analysis, donors in an Asian-associated ancestry cluster had fewer N-insertions in productive TCRs than the roughly 700-donor mean. A later analysis associated about 17,000 TCR beta sequences with specific HLA alleles at a false discovery rate of 0.05. A few of the identified cytomegalovirus-associated TCR beta chains were confirmed in vitro to be specific for cytomegalovirus antigens. In an earlier analysis of more than 500 of the donors, most TCR beta V segments appeared in productive rearrangements about 87% or about 30% of the time, broadly matching IMGT annotations. In a later genetic analysis, a missense DCLRE1C variant was associated with V-gene and J-gene trimming of TCR beta chains, and the association was replicated in an independent cohort. For the cohort, immune exposure information was limited to CMV serostatus. The cohort was sequenced for TCR beta chains only, and without alpha or paired-chain data the features that could be detected were limited. HLA typing was unavailable for some donors at each locus, so association tests used only the typed subset. Several of the top co-occurrence clusters appeared to be linked to parvovirus B19, influenza, CMV and Epstein-Barr virus, according to a later analysis. Presence/absence analyses assumed roughly uniform sequencing depth across donors, an assumption that may not hold. In a later analysis, HLA-associated TCR beta chains were found to be more clonally expanded and to have lower generation probabilities than equally common non-associated chains. According to the authors, the approach could potentially be generalized to other disease states and immunological phenotypes. The study listed 170 or so TCR beta chains as associated with cytomegalovirus.

As for this clone: It lacks a known antigen. No clone much larger than this one lies a single base away; base qualities are absent.

The library was made by the immunoSEQ multiplex PCR assay. For the multiplex PCR, a mixture combining 60 forward primers for TCR Vbeta segments and 13 reverse primers for TCR Jbeta segments was used. The CDR3 region of rearranged TCR beta genes was amplified from genomic DNA by a multiplex PCR assay. Amplified TCR beta libraries were sequenced as 87-base-pair reads on the Illumina HiSeq System. Processing in the source paper ran as follows. A later analysis tallied around 80 million unique TCR beta chains across the 666 repertoires, and about 12 million of those chains were shared by two or more donors. Raw reads were error-corrected and collapsed into unique sequences by a nearest-neighbor algorithm in which closely related sequences were merged to remove PCR and sequencing errors. To assign V, D and J gene segments, CDR3 sequences were aligned to IMGT reference sequences. For a sequence to be retained, a match of at least six nucleotides to both a V gene segment and a J gene segment was required. A rearrangement was called productive if the CDR3 had no stop codons and remained in frame with V and J, and every other rearrangement was called non-productive. Following IMGT convention, CDR3 was defined as the stretch from the second conserved V-encoded cysteine to the conserved J-encoded phenylalanine. Sequences without an unambiguous match to a single V gene segment were excluded from the earlier analysis of a few hundred of the donors. An earlier analysis of under 750 of the donors called V segments functional above 56.7% productive rearrangements and segregating when the between-donor standard deviation exceeded 5%. A statistical classification framework was built to diagnose cytomegalovirus status from the catalog of TCR beta chain sequences. A later analysis assigned V and J genes by comparing TCR nucleotide sequences with IMGT/GENE-DB human TR gene sequences. The TCRdist pipeline was used in a later analysis to assign CDR3 sequences and most-parsimonious VDJ recombination scenarios. In a later analysis, each TCR beta chain was defined by its CDR3 amino acid sequence together with its V-gene family, and reads without a unique V-gene family were excluded. To address suspected cross-contamination and a sequencing artifact, a later analysis removed several hundred highly shared, low-generation-probability nucleotide sequences. In a later analysis, a clonal expansion index was calculated for each public chain from normalized within-repertoire ranks of inferred template counts. In a later analysis, generation probabilities were computed using a VDJ recombination model fitted to out-of-frame rearrangements, and the results were checked against IGoR. In a later analysis, TCR-TCR, TCR-HLA and TCR-CMV co-occurrence was scored with hypergeometric tests, and a repertoire-size bias correction was applied to TCR pairs. False discovery rates were estimated in a later analysis by permuting HLA or CMV assignments 20 times. In a later analysis, co-occurring TCRs were grouped using DBSCAN, with TCRdist sequence similarity added in when clustering inside HLA-allele-positive subsets. Repertoires with fewer than 30,000 or more than 120,000 public chains, plus five repertoires with anomalous nucleotide sharing, were excluded from co-occurrence clustering. TCRdb holds this immuneACCESS table with in-frame rearrangements only. Some clones are missing; in checked studies, unresolved V genes explain under half, and the rest has no known cause. The D gene and trimming were derived from the DNA, and the V and J assignments and clone size from that table. The sample table records 150,000 to 200,000 clones; roughly 90% of these occur just once. Almost 2% of the sample lies in the top ten.

The cohort consisted of approximately 670 healthy bone marrow donors. Cohort members were all nominally healthy when sampled, although unrecorded immune exposures were likely present. The donor tested CMV seronegative and was one of the 352 seronegative cohort members. Each donor provided a peripheral blood sample, and peripheral blood mononuclear cells were used for TCR beta sequencing. The Qiagen DNeasy Blood Extraction Kit was used to extract genomic DNA from the blood cell samples. This TCR was recovered from a woman younger than 35 in good health and CMV-seronegative. What was sequenced was PBMCs. Rearrangement joined TRBV19 to TRBJ1-4, and TRBD1 aligns with 7 junction nucleotides. The CDR3 region: CASSPSGTVLTTNEKLFF. In nucleotide form, the sequence is TGTGCCAGTAGTCCATCCGGGACAGTCCTAACAACTAATGAAAAACTGTTTTTT.